This TCR beta chain was profiled in a study of cytomegalovirus exposure and HLA in healthy donors. Across the study: Earlier, some 180 million T cells were analyzed, and some 120 million unique TCR beta sequences were found among them.

With regard to this clone: Its antigen is not known.

PCR used 60 Vbeta primers and 13 Jbeta primers. Profiling relied on immunoSEQ multiplex PCR, and the TCRdb table lists in-frame clones only, not all of them. The top ten hold 3% to 4% of the sample, which has 45,000 to 65,000 clones, 60% to 80% seen once. Broader study findings: A reported reduction in N-insertions relative to the approximately 690-donor mean was seen in an Asian-associated ancestry cluster in a later analysis.

This clonotype was obtained from a woman aged 40 to 50 in good health and CMV-seropositive. What was sequenced was PBMCs.

CDR3 nucleotide sequence: TGCGCCAGCAGCTTTGCCAGGGGGAGTGGTACTGAAGCTTTCTTT. Translated, it gives CASSFARGSGTEAFF. J is TRBJ1-1 and V is TRBV5-1, with TRBD1 matching 7 bases. This CDR3 has 15 amino acids. V was pared by 2 bases and J by 5 bases, with 9 bases of the junction left unmatched. The V gene's germline CDR1 is SGHRS and CDR2 YFSETQ.